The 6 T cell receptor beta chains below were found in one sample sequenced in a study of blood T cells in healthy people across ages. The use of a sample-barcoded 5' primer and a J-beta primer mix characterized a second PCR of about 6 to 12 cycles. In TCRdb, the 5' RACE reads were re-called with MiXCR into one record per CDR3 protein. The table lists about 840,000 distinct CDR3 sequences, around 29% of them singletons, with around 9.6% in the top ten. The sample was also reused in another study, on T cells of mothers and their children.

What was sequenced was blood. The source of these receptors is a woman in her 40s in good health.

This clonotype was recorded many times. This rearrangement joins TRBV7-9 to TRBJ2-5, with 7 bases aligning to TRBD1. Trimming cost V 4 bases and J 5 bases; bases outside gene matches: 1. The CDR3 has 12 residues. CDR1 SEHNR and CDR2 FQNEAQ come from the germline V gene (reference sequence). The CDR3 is CASSSGGETQYF. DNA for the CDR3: TGTGCCAGCAGCTCAGGGGGTGAGACCCAGTACTTC.

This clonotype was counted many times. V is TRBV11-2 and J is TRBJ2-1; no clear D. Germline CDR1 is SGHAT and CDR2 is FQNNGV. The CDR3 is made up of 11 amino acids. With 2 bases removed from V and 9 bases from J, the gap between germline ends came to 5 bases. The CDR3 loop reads CASSLMGEQFF. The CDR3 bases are TGTGCCAGCAGCTTAATGGGTGAGCAGTTCTTC.

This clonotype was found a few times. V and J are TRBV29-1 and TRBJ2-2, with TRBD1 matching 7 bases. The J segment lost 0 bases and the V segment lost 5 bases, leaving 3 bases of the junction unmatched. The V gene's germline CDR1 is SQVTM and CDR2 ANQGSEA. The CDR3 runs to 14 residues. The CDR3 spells CSVRDSANTGELFF. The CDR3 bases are TGCAGCGTTCGGGACAGCGCGAACACCGGGGAGCTGTTTTTT.

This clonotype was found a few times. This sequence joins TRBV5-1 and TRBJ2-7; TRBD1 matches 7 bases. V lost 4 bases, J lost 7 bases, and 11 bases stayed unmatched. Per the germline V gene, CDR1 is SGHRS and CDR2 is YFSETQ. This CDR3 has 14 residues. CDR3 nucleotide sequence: TGCGCCAGCAGCGTCGCGGAAGGGGGCCTAGAGCAGTACTTC. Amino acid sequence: CASSVAEGGLEQYF.

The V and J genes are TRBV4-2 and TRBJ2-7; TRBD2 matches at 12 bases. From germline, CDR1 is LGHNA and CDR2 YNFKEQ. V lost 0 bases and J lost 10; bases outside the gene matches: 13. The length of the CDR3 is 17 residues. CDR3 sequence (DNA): TGTGCCAGCAGCCAAGATCTAGCGCTAGCGGGGGGGACGTCCCAGTACTTC. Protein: CASSQDLALAGGTSQYF.

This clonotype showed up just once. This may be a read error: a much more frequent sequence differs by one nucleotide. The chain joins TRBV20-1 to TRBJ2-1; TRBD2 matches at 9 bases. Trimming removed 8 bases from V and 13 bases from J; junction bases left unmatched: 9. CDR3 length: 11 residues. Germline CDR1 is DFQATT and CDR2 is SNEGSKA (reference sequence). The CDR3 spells CSRPGTSHQFF. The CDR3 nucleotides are TGCAGTCGGCCCGGGACTAGCCATCAGTTCTTC.